This TCR beta chain was retrieved from a study of blood T cell repertoires in COVID-19. Study background: Samples came from the United States, Italy and Spain, spanning acute and convalescent COVID-19. In each case, the material was cDNA or gDNA derived from T cells, B-cell-depleted T cells, or PBMCs.

Study processing details: Scientists estimated how many nucleated cells there were by amplifying reference gene primers. Assay used: immunoSEQ multiplex PCR; TCRdb lists only in-frame clones, some missing. V, J and clone size are those of that table, while D and trimming were read from the DNA. The table includes approximately 80,000 clones, 88% detected once. Sample share makes this clone medium-sized. Trimming took off 5 bases at V and 10 bases at J, with 20 bases between the two ends. This CDR3 comprises 14 residues. From germline, CDR1 is MDHEN and CDR2 SYDVKM. The chain has TRBV28 and TRBJ1-1; D is unclear. Sequenced input: peripheral blood. This clonotype was obtained from a human donor in a cohort sampled during active COVID-19. The CDR3 DNA follows: TGTGCCAGCAGTCCGCTCCACCCAGGTCGTCGAGCTTTCTTT. Translation gives CASSPLHPGRRAFF.